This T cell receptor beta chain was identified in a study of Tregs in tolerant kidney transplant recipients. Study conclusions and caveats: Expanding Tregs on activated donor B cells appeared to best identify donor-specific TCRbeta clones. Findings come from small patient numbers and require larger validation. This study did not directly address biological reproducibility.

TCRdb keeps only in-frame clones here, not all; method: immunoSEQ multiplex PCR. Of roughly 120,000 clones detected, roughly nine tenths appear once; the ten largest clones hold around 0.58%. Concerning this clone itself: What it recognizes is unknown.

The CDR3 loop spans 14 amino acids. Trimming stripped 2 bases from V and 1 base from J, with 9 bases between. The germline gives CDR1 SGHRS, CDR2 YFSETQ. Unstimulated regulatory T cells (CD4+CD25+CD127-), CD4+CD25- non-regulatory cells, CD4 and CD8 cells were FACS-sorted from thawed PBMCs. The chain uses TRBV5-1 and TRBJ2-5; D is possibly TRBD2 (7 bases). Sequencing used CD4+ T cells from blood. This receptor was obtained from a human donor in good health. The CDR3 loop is CASSFRGGQETQYF. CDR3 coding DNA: TGCGCCAGCAGCTTTAGGGGGGGCCAAGAGACCCAGTACTTC.